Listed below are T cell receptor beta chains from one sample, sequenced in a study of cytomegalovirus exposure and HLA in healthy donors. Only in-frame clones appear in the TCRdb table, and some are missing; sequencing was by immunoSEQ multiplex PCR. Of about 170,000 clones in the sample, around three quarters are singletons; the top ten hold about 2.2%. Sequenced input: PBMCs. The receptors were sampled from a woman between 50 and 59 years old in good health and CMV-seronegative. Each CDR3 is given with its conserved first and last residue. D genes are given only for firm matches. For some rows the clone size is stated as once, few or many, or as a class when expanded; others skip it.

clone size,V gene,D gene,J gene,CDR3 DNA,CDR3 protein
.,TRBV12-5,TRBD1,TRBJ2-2,TGTGCTAGTGGTTTGGTAAGTACGGGACAGCAAACGAACACCGGGGAGCTGTTTTTT,CASGLVSTGQQTNTGELFF
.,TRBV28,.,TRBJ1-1,TGTGCCAGCGCTGCGAGCGTGGGGAACACTGAAGCTTTCTTT,CASAASVGNTEAFF
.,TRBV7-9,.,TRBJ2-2,TGTGCCAGCAGCTTGGAGACGAACACCGGGGAGCTGTTTTTT,CASSLETNTGELFF
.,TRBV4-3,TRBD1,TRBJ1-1,TGCGCCAGCAGCCAAGAACTTCTGGGACAGCCTTCCAAAGCTTTCTTT,CASSQELLGQPSKAFF
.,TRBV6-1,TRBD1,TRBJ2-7,TGTGCCAGCAGTGAAGCTAGGGGACAGGGTGTAATTCGTCACCACTTC,CASSEARGQGVIRHHF
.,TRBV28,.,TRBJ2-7,TGTGCCAGCAGTAGTCAGGGGAACCACGAGCAGTACTTC,CASSSQGNHEQYF
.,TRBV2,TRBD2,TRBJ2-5,TGTGCCAGCAGTGGGACGGGAGGGCGAGAGACCCAGTACTTC,CASSGTGGRETQYF
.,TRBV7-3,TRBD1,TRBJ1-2,TGTGCCAGCAGCTTATCGGACAGGGGGCTGAGTGGCTACACCTTC,CASSLSDRGLSGYTF
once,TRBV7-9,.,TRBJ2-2,TGTGCCAGCAGCTTAGATCCTTTCGGGGAGCTGTTTTTT,CASSLDPFGELFF
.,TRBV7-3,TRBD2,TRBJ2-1,TGTGCCAGCAGCCCCGCGGTAGCGGGGAACAATGAGCAGTTCTTC,CASSPAVAGNNEQFF
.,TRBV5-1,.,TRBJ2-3,TGCGCCAGCAGCTTGGAACCTCGGACAGATACGCAGTATTTT,CASSLEPRTDTQYF
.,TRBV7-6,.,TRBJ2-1,TGTGCCAGCAGCTTAGTGGGGGGTTACGGGGACAATGAGCAGTTCTTC,CASSLVGGYGDNEQFF
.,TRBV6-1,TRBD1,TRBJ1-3,TGTGCCAGCAGAAACCGGGACAGCTCTGGAAACACCATATATTTT,CASRNRDSSGNTIYF
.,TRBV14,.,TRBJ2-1,TGTGCCAGCAGCCCGCATCGCATACGGAATGAGCAGTTCTTC,CASSPHRIRNEQFF
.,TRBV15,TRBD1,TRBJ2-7,TGTGCCACCAGCAGAGCCGCCGGGACAGGGGACCAGCAGTACTTC,CATSRAAGTGDQQYF
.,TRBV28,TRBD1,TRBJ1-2,TGTGCCAGCACAGGGGGCATAAACTATGGCTACACCTTC,CASTGGINYGYTF
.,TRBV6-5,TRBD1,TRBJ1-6,TGTGCCAGCAGTTACGACAGGGGTAATAATTCACCCCTCCACTTT,CASSYDRGNNSPLHF
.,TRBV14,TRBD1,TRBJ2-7,TGTGCCAGCAGTCCCGGACAGGGCCTACCATACGAGCAGTACTTC,CASSPGQGLPYEQYF
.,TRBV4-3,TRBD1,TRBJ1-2,TGCGCCAGCAGCCCACAGGGGCTTACTAACTATGGCTACACCTTC,CASSPQGLTNYGYTF
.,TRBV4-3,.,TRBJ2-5,TGCGCCAGCAGCCAAGGTCGAGGTTCGATGGAGACCCAGTACTTC,CASSQGRGSMETQYF
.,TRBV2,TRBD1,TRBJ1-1,TGTGCCGCCTCGAGACAGGGTCTAAACACTGAAGCTTCCTTT,CAASRQGLNTEASF
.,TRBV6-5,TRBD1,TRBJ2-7,TGTGCCAGCAGCCTACAGGGGGCGCGCGAGCAGTACTTC,CASSLQGAREQYF
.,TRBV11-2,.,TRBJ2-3,TGTGCCAGCAGTCTAAGGGCTAGCACTAGCACAGATACGCAGTATTTT,CASSLRASTSTDTQYF
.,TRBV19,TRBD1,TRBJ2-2,TGTGCCAGTAGTAGGGACAGGGGAAACACCGGGGAGCTGTTTTTT,CASSRDRGNTGELFF
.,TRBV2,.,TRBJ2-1,TGTGCCAGCAGTAAAGGCCGGGGAAATGAGCAGTTCTTC,CASSKGRGNEQFF
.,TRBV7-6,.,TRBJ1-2,TGTGCCAGCAGCACGTCCCTGGACAATGGCTACACCTTC,CASSTSLDNGYTF
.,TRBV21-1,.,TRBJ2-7,TGTGCCAGCAGCCAACAACTCCTCCGGGGCTACGAGCAGTACTTC,CASSQQLLRGYEQYF
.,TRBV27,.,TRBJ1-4,TGTGCCAGCGGGCCTCTTTCAACTAATGAAAAACTGTTTTTT,CASGPLSTNEKLFF
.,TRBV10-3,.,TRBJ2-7,TGTGCCATCAGTGATTTGGGAGGAGCCTACGAGCAGTACTTC,CAISDLGGAYEQYF
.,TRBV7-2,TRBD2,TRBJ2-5,TGTGCCAGCAGCCTGCAAGCACTAGCGGGAGGAGAGACCCAGTACTTC,CASSLQALAGGETQYF
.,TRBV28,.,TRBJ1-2,TGTGCCAGCAGTTCCTCACTCTATGGCTACACCTTC,CASSSSLYGYTF
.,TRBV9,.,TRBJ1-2,TGTGCCAGCAGCGACTCTCACTTGGTGGGGGCCCCCCTTCATGGCTACACCTTC,CASSDSHLVGAPLHGYTF
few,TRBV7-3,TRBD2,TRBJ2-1,TGTGCCAGCAGCCTAGCGGGAAACCTGAACAATGAGCAGTTCTTC,CASSLAGNLNNEQFF
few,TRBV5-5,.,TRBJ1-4,TGTGCCAGCAGCCCGACAGGCCCTGCTGAAAAACTGTTTTTT,CASSPTGPAEKLFF
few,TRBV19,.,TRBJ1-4,TGTGCCAGTAGGAAGATTGGGGCCACTAATGAAAAACTGTTTTTT,CASRKIGATNEKLFF
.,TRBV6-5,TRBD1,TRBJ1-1,TGTGCCAGCAGTTACCGAGGACAGGGGGGAAAAGCTTTCTTT,CASSYRGQGGKAFF
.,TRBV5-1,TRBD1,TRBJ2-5,TGCGCCAGCAGCTGGAGCAGGGACAGACAAGAGACCCAGTACTTC,CASSWSRDRQETQYF